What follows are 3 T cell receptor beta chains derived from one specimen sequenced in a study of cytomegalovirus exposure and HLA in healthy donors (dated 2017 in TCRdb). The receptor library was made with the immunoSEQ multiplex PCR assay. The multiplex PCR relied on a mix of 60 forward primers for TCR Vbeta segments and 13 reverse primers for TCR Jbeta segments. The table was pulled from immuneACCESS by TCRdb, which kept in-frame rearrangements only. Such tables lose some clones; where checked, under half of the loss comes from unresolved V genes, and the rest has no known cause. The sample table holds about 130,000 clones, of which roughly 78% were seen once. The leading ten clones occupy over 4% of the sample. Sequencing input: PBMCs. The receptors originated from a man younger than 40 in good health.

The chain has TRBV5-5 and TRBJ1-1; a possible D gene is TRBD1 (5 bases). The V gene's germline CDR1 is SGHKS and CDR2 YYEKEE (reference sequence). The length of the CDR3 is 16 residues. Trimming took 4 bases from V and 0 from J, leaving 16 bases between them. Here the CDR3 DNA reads TGTGCCAGCAGCCTGGTGGGGGACTTAATGAACACTGAAGCTTTCTTT. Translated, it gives CASSLVGDLMNTEAFF.

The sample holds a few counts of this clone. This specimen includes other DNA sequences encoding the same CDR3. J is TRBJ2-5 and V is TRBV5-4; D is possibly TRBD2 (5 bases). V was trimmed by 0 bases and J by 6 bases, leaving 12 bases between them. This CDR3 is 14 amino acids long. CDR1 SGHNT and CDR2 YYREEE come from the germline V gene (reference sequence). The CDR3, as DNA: TGTGCCAGCAGCTTGGCGGCGGGCAGGAAGACCCAGTACTTC. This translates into CASSLAAGRKTQYF. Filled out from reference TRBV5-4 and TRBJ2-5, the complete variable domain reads ETGVTQSPTHLIKTRGQQVTLRCSSQSGHNTVSWYQQALGQGPQFIFQYYREEENGRGNFPPRFSGLQFPNYSSELNVNALELDDSALYLCASSLAAGRKTQYFGPGTRLLVL.

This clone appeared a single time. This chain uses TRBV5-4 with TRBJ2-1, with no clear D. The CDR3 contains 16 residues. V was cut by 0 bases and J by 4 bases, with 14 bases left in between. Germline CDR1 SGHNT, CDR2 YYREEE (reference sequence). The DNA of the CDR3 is TGTGCCAGCAGCTTGGGAGGTAGTACCCCGTACAATGAGCAGTTCTTC. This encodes CASSLGGSTPYNEQFF. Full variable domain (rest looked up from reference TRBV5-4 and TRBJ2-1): ETGVTQSPTHLIKTRGQQVTLRCSSQSGHNTVSWYQQALGQGPQFIFQYYREEENGRGNFPPRFSGLQFPNYSSELNVNALELDDSALYLCASSLGGSTPYNEQFFGPGTRLTVL.